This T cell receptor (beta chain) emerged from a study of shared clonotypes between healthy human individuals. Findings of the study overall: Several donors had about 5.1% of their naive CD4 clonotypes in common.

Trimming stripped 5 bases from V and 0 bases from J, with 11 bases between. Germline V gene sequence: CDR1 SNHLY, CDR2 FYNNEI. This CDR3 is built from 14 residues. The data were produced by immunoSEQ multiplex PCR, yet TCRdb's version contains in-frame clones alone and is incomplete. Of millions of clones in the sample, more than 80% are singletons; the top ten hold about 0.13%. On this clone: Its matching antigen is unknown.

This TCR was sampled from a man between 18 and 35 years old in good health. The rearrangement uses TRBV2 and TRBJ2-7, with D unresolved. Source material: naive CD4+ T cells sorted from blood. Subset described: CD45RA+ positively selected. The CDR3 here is CASSQTESSYEQYF. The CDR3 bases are TGTGCCAGCAGTCAGACGGAGAGCTCCTACGAGCAGTACTTC.